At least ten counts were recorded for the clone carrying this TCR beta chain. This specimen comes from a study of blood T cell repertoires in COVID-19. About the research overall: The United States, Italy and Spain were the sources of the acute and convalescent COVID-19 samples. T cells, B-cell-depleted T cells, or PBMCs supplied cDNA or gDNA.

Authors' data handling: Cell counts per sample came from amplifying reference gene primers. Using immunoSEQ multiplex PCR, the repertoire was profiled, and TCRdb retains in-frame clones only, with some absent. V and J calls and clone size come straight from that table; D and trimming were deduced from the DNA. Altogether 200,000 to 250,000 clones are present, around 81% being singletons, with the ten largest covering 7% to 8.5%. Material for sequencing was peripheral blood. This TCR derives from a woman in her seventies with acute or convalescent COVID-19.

CDR3 protein: CASSPTAGMGDTQYF. The CDR3 DNA reads TGCGCCAGCAGCCCCACCGCGGGGATGGGGGATACGCAGTATTTT. The chain couples TRBV4-1 to TRBJ2-3, with a tentative D call TRBD2 (6 bases). Germline assignment: CDR1 MGHRA and CDR2 YSYEKL. CDR3 length equals 15 residues. V dropped 4 bases and J dropped 6 bases, with 17 bases sitting between them.